Listed here is a single TCR beta chain. This sample was taken from a study of CD8 T cells in Susac syndrome. Trimming cost V 3 bases and J 3 bases, with 12 bases left between them. The CDR3 has 14 residues. With random hexamers, 0.5 to 1 ug RNA was reverse transcribed. TCRdb ran MiXCR on the immunoSEQ multiplex PCR reads and lists one entry per CDR3 protein. The sample records about 300,000 distinct CDR3 sequences, around nine tenths being singletons. This sequence joins TRBV12-3 or TRBV12-4 and TRBJ2-7; no definite D call. The TCR was taken from a human donor with multiple sclerosis. The sample was CD8+ T cells from PBMCs. CDR3 bases: TGTGCCAGCAGTTTGGGTGGCCCGATCTACGAGCAGTACTTC. As protein: CASSLGGPIYEQYF.